What follows are 18 T cell receptor beta chains derived from one specimen sequenced in a study of response to subunit inactivated influenza vaccine. Using its own MiXCR run on the RT-PCR reads, TCRdb lists one record per CDR3 protein. The profile shows around 190,000 distinct CDR3 sequences, about 9% of them singletons. The sequencing used non-naive T cells sorted from PBMCs, collected on the day of vaccination. Source of these receptors: a man aged 45-65 years who received an inactivated influenza vaccine.

This clonotype has only a few counts. The rearrangement links TRBV2 to TRBJ2-1; 11 nucleotides align to TRBD2. The CDR3 is 15 residues long. The V gene end was trimmed by 6 bases and the J gene end by 2 bases; junction bases not matched to a gene: 3. Germline loops: CDR1 SNHLY, CDR2 FYNNEI. In nucleotides, the CDR3 is TGTGCCAGCAGAGCACTAGCGGGGGCCTACAATGAGCAGTTCTTC. Translating gives CASRALAGAYNEQFF.

The rearrangement links TRBV5-5 to TRBJ2-7; 11 bases fit TRBD2. The ends lost 2 bases at V and 6 bases at J; junction bases unmatched: 7. This CDR3 region has 15 residues. Germline lookup yields CDR1 SGHKS and CDR2 YYEKEE (reference sequence). The chain's CDR3 is CASSFSPSGRLEQYF. The CDR3, as DNA: TGTGCCAGCAGCTTTTCTCCTAGCGGGAGGCTCGAGCAGTACTTC.

This clonotype was seen many times. CDR3: CASSSGSGANVLTF. The CDR3 nucleotides read TGTGCCAGCAGTTCTGGGTCTGGGGCCAACGTCCTGACTTTC. The chain carries TRBV6-5 and TRBJ2-6; D gene uncertain. This CDR3 is built from 14 residues. Per germline, CDR1 MNHEY and CDR2 SVGAGI. V was clipped by 4 bases and J by 1 base, with 5 bases between them.

The chain employs TRBV28 and TRBJ2-4; D call uncertain. The V gene lost 5 bases and the J gene lost 0 bases, with 2 bases spanning the gap. The CDR3 length is 12 residues. From germline, CDR1 is MDHEN and CDR2 SYDVKM. CDR3 nucleotide sequence: TGTGCCAGCAGTGAAGCCAAAAACATTCAGTACTTC. Translating it yields CASSEAKNIQYF.

This clonotype has more than one count but fewer than ten. V gene TRBV18 combines with J gene TRBJ1-4; D not resolved. CDR3 size: 14 residues. Germline values: CDR1 KGHSH, CDR2 LQKENI. V lost 0 bases and J lost 3, with 5 bases in between. The CDR3 is CASSPPSSNEKLFF. CDR3 in DNA: TGTGCCAGCTCACCACCCTCCTCTAATGAAAAACTGTTTTTT. Combining the CDR3 with reference TRBV18 and TRBJ1-4 gives the whole variable domain NAGVMQNPRHLVRRRGQEARLRCSPMKGHSHVYWYRQLPEEGLKFMVYLQKENIIDESGMPKERFSAEFPKEGPSILRIQQVVRGDSAAYFCASSPPSSNEKLFFGSGTQLSVL.

This clonotype was recorded a few times. The chain carries TRBV4-3 and TRBJ2-7; D unclear. This CDR3 has 16 amino acids. The V gene lost 0 bases and the J gene lost 2 bases, with 14 bases spanning the gap. CDR1 and CDR2 from the germline V gene are LGHNA and YSLEER. CDR3 protein: CASSQDLQTPPYEQYF. In DNA form, the CDR3 reads TGCGCCAGCAGCCAAGACCTGCAGACTCCTCCCTACGAGCAGTACTTC.

J is TRBJ2-3 and V is TRBV12-3 or TRBV12-4, with 12 bases fitting TRBD2. V was pared by 7 bases and J by 6 bases, with 2 bases of the junction left unmatched. The CDR3 extends over 13 amino acids. The CDR3 here is CASNLAGGDTQYF. CDR3 DNA: TGTGCCAGCAATCTAGCGGGGGGGGATACGCAGTATTTT.

This sequence joins TRBV11-2 and TRBJ2-7; D possibly uses TRBD1 or TRBD2 (7 bases each). The CDR3 spans 14 residues. Per the germline V gene, CDR1 is SGHAT and CDR2 is FQNNGV. Between the trimmed V and J ends, which lost 5 bases and 6 bases, there was a span of 17 bases. The CDR3 loop reads CASSGFRGGLEQYF. In DNA form, the CDR3 reads TGTGCCAGCAGCGGATTCAGGGGGGGTCTCGAGCAGTACTTC.

The chain couples TRBV6-1 to TRBJ2-2; no clear D. V was clipped by 5 bases and J by 6 bases, with 10 bases between them. The germline CDR1 and CDR2 sequences are MNHNS and SASEGT. The CDR3 extends over 13 amino acids. The CDR3 protein is CASSMSRAGELFF. In DNA form, the CDR3 reads TGTGCCAGCAGTATGTCAAGGGCCGGGGAGCTGTTTTTT.

This clonotype was observed many times. The chain carries TRBV29-1 and TRBJ1-1; 7 bases agree with TRBD1. The V segment lost 3 bases and the J segment 6 bases; nucleotides outside the gene matches: 4. There are 12 residues in the CDR3. Germline assignment: CDR1 SQVTM and CDR2 ANQGSEA. The DNA of the CDR3 is TGCAGCGTTGAGACTCAGGGGGCTGAAGCTTTCTTT. It is translated as CSVETQGAEAFF.

The gene calls are TRBV6-2 or TRBV6-3 and TRBJ1-1; D is ambiguous. CDR1 is MNHEY, CDR2 SVGEGT, per germline. V was trimmed by 3 bases and J by 0 bases, leaving 11 bases between them. The CDR3 is 15 residues long. In DNA, the CDR3 is TGTGCCAGCAGTTATGGACTCAACATGAACACTGAAGCTTTCTTT. Translating it yields CASSYGLNMNTEAFF.

This clonotype turned up a few times. The V call is TRBV20-1, the J call TRBJ2-3; D gene uncertain. The CDR3 totals 13 residues. Germline V gene data show CDR1 as DFQATT and CDR2 as SNEGSKA (reference sequence). V gave up 2 bases and J gave up 1 base, with 7 bases separating them. CDR3 in DNA: TGCAGTGCTAGACCCCTCCGCACAGATACGCAGTATTTT. This translates into CSARPLRTDTQYF.

Ten or more counts support this clonotype. The chain uses TRBV20-1 and TRBJ2-3; TRBD1 aligns across 8 bases. With V trimmed by 8 bases and J by 6 bases, 4 bases remained unmatched. Germline CDR1 and CDR2: DFQATT and SNEGSKA (reference sequence). The CDR3 runs to 11 residues. The CDR3 bases are TGCAGTTACAGGGGGAGGGATACGCAGTATTTT. This translates into CSYRGRDTQYF.

There are many counts of this clonotype. The chain carries TRBV10-3 and TRBJ2-7; D remains unclear. The V end lost 0 bases, the J end lost 4 bases, and 4 bases lay between the germline ends. The CDR3 has 12 amino acids. Germline CDR1 is ENHRY and CDR2 is SYGVKD. For the CDR3, the DNA is TGTGCCATCAGTGAGTCGAATTACGAGCAGTACTTC. Protein: CAISESNYEQYF.

This clonotype appeared many times. The gene calls are TRBV9 and TRBJ2-2, with D unresolved. V shed 4 bases and J shed 8 bases, with 6 bases lying between them. Germline V gives CDR1 SGDLS, CDR2 YYNGEE. The CDR3 runs 11 residues. CDR3: CASSTKGELFF. In DNA, the CDR3 is TGTGCCAGCAGCACCAAAGGGGAGCTGTTTTTT. The variable domain in full, with the rest retrieved from reference TRBV9 and TRBJ2-2, is DSGVTQTPKHLITATGQRVTLRCSPRSGDLSVYWYQQSLDQGLQFLIQYYNGEERAKGNILERFSAQQFPDLHSELNLSSLELGDSALYFCASSTKGELFFGEGSRLTVL.

There are a few counts of this clonotype. At one boundary the junction diverges from the germline segment, which might be a read error. The chain joins TRBV20-1 to TRBJ2-1; D uncertain. The germline V gene encodes CDR1 DFQATT and CDR2 SNEGSKA (reference sequence). This CDR3 spans 11 amino acids. This CDR3 is CSARRLSEVLF. The CDR3 DNA follows: TGCAGTGCTAGAAGGCTTTCCGAGGTGCTCTTC.

The chain joins TRBV5-1 to TRBJ2-5; tentative D call: TRBD1 (6 bases). V was trimmed by 4 bases and J by 3 bases, leaving 13 bases between them. This CDR3 has 14 amino acids. In germline, CDR1 is SGHRS, CDR2 YFSETQ. DNA for the CDR3: TGCGCCAGCAGCGGGGGACAAGGTAAAGAGACCCAGTACTTC. Its protein product is CASSGGQGKETQYF.

The chain recombines TRBV10-3 with TRBJ2-1; maybe TRBD1 (5 bases). Germline V CDR1 and CDR2: ENHRY, SYGVKD. The CDR3 runs to 13 residues. Trimming left V 2 bases short and J 12 bases short, with 14 bases between. The CDR3 nucleotides read TGTGCCATCAGTGAGCTTGGGGCAGTGGGGCAGTTCTTC. Translation: CAISELGAVGQFF.